This entry concerns a single T cell receptor (beta chain). In the same sample, other DNA sequences code for this CDR3. The data stem from a study of control samples from healthy donors and cancer patients. Measured with immunoSEQ multiplex PCR; TCRdb has only the in-frame clones, and not every one. The sample yields around 190,000 clones, around 90% seen once. CDR1 is GTSNPN, CDR2 SVGIG, per germline (reference sequence). CDR3 length: 14 amino acids. V was clipped by 2 bases and J by 1 base, with 11 bases between them. This TCR was recovered from a man aged 25 to 40 in good health. The chain employs TRBV30 and TRBJ1-1, with a weak D call TRBD1 (5 bases). The sequencing input was blood. The CDR3 reads CAWSLAGANTEAFF. The DNA for the CDR3 is TGTGCCTGGAGTCTGGCTGGGGCGAACACTGAAGCTTTCTTT.